The TCR beta chain described here comes from a study of type 1 regulatory T cells (TCRdb year 2021). About the study as a whole: An in vitro protocol by which a Tr1-enriched, alloantigen-specific CD4 T cell product named T-allo10 was generated was characterized in the study. Patients with hematological malignancies who were receiving allogeneic hematopoietic stem cell transplantation were the group in which T-allo10 was being clinically evaluated.

Reading from cysteine to phenylalanine, the CDR3 counts 15 amino acids. Solely the CDR3 DNA is kept, with 45 bases framed from the first base. V is cut back by 6 bases and J by 9 bases, with 10 bases in the junction unmatched. The CDR1 and CDR2 encoded by the germline V gene are ENHRY and SYGVKD. Donor-derived T-allo10 cells were described as specific for host alloantigens, anergic, and capable of alloantigen-specific suppression. The data were produced on an Illumina MiSeq. In-frame beta chains were kept once TCRdb had trimmed the public reads at Q25 with fastp and called clones with MiXCR. One record per CDR3 amino acid sequence lists the most common genes and DNA. The sample records approximately 72,000 distinct CDR3 sequences, around 60% of which are singletons. Jointly, the top ten make up 7.6% of the sample. To note about this clonotype: Its antigen is still unknown. It has no much larger one-base neighbor in the sample; base qualities were not kept.

The sequence links TRBV10-3 to TRBJ2-1; the junction holds 11 bases that match TRBD2. Source material: cultured T cells, either the whole culture or a sorted T cell fraction (not recorded which). The intended sense of this specimen's cell subset or site label: Tr1-enriched cell product generated in vitro against host alloantigens. This receptor was identified in a human donor in good health. The CDR3 corresponds to CAIRPTSGIGGEQFF. The DNA sequence reads TGTGCCATCAGACCGACTAGCGGGATAGGTGGTGAGCAGTTCTTC.